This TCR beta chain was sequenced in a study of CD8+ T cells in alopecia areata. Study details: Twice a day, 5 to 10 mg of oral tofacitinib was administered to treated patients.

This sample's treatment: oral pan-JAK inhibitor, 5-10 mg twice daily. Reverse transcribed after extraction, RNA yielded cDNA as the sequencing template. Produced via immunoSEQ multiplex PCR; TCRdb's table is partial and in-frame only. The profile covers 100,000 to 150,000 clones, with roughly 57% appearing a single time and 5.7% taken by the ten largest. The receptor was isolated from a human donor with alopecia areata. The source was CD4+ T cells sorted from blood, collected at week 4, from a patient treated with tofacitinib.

The CDR3 loop is CASSSQGRTYEQYF. The DNA for the CDR3 is TGTGCCAGCTCATCTCAGGGTAGGACCTACGAGCAGTACTTC. The chain uses TRBV18 and TRBJ2-7; D is perhaps TRBD1 (5 bases). The germline V and J ends were trimmed by 5 bases and 2 bases, with 13 bases remaining between them. CDR3 size: 14 residues. In germline, CDR1 is KGHSH, CDR2 LQKENI.